A single sample gave rise to the 32 T cell receptor beta chains below, sequenced in a study of blood T cells in healthy people across ages. Using a J-beta primer mix together with a sample-barcoded 5' primer, a second PCR was run for roughly 6 to 12 cycles. TCRdb passed the 5' RACE reads through MiXCR, listing each CDR3 protein once. The sample has 500,000 to 650,000 distinct CDR3 sequences, about 25% seen once; the top ten hold approximately 4%. The same specimen was also included in a second study, on T cells of mothers and their children.

The sequenced material came from blood. Source of these receptors: a boy aged 2 to 10 in good health.

The chain is built from TRBV21-1 and TRBJ2-5; the D segment call TRBD1 is taken from the table without a DNA check. TRBV21-1 counts as a pseudogene. CDR3 length: 17 residues. The CDR3 DNA follows: TGTGCCAGCAGCAGTGCAGTGGCCACCACCGGGAAACGGACCCAGTACTTC. Its protein is CASSSAVATTGKRTQYF.

This clonotype was seen ten or more times. The genes are TRBV12-3 or TRBV12-4 and TRBJ1-4, with 9 bases lining up with TRBD1. The junction had 8 bases not matched to a gene; V was cut back by 6 bases and J by 6 bases. This CDR3 comprises 15 residues. CDR3 sequence (DNA): TGTGCCAGCAGCCTTCGACAGGGGGGGGATGAAAAACTGTTTTTT. Translation: CASSLRQGGDEKLFF.

The chain has TRBV29-1 and TRBJ2-3; 8 positions agree with TRBD1. Trimming cost V 4 bases and J 1 base; bases outside gene matches: 4. Germline CDR1 reads SQVTM; CDR2 reads ANQGSEA. The CDR3 consists of 14 residues. The CDR3 reads CSVAEGQGTDTQYF. The CDR3 DNA is TGCAGCGTTGCAGAGGGACAGGGCACAGATACGCAGTATTTT.

This clonotype was detected a few times. The V and J genes are TRBV27 and TRBJ2-5, with 12 bases that match TRBD2. The J call could be wrong; TRBJ2-7 is a better fit for the DNA end. Germline assignment: CDR1 MNHEY and CDR2 SMNVEV (reference sequence). The length of the CDR3 is 16 residues. The CDR3 DNA is TGTGCCAGCAGTTTCTCCCGGACTAGCGGGGATTACGAGCAGTACTTC. It is translated as CASSFSRTSGDYEQYF.

This chain links TRBV7-2 with TRBJ2-5; a possible D gene is TRBD2 (5 bases). The last part of the DNA fits TRBJ2-1 better; the J call may be wrong. CDR1 SGHTA and CDR2 FQGNSA come from the germline V gene. CDR3 length: 16 amino acids. The CDR3 is CASSFQQRITYNEQFF. The DNA of the CDR3 is TGTGCCAGCAGCTTTCAGCAGCGGATAACCTACAATGAGCAGTTCTTC.

The rearrangement joins TRBV7-9 to TRBJ2-5; 11 positions match TRBD2. Judging by the DNA end, TRBJ2-1 fits better; the J call may be wrong. From germline, CDR1 is SEHNR and CDR2 FQNEAQ (reference sequence). The CDR3 totals 14 residues. DNA for the CDR3: TGTGCCAGCAGCTCCCGTGGACTAGCGGGCCAGCAGTTCTTC. Translating gives CASSSRGLAGQQFF.

This clonotype has more than one count but fewer than ten. The rearrangement links TRBV29-1 to TRBJ1-5, with TRBD1 identical over 7 bases. The CDR3 has 14 residues. Germline assignment: CDR1 SQVTM and CDR2 ANQGSEA. V was pared by 4 bases and J by 3 bases, with 6 bases of the junction left unmatched. The CDR3 loop is CSVAMTGNNQPQHF. In nucleotides, the CDR3 is TGCAGCGTTGCTATGACAGGGAACAATCAGCCCCAGCATTTT. Filled out from reference TRBV29-1 and TRBJ1-5, the complete variable domain reads SAVISQKPSRDICQRGTSLTIQCQVDSQVTMMFWYRQQPGQSLTLIATANQGSEATYESGFVIDKFPISRPNLTFSTLTVSNMSPEDSSIYLCSVAMTGNNQPQHFGDGTRLSIL.

This clonotype was observed a handful of times. This sequence joins TRBV20-1 and TRBJ2-7; D is unclear. The CDR3 covers 11 residues. CDR1 is DFQATT, CDR2 SNEGSKA, per germline (reference sequence). Deletions cut 6 bases from V and 6 bases from J, with 12 bases between. The CDR3: CSASSSREQYF. In nucleotides, the CDR3 is TGCAGTGCCTCTTCCAGCCGCGAGCAGTACTTC.

The chain has TRBV19 and TRBJ1-2; 7 bases match TRBD1. The CDR3 is 10 residues long. V shed 10 bases and J 10 bases; nucleotides not matched to a gene: 6. Germline lookup yields CDR1 LNHDA and CDR2 SQIVND (reference sequence). The CDR3 loop is CATRQGSYTF. CDR3 DNA: TGTGCCACCCGACAGGGATCCTACACCTTC.

This clonotype was counted only a few times. The rearrangement links TRBV12-3 or TRBV12-4 to TRBJ1-1; D might be TRBD1 (5 bases). The CDR3 sequence is 16 residues long. V was cut by 2 bases and J by 6 bases, with 19 bases left in between. DNA for the CDR3: TGTGCCAGCAGTTTAAATAACAGGCTCGCCATAGCTGAAGCTTTCTTT. Translation gives CASSLNNRLAIAEAFF.

The J gene is TRBJ2-4, the V gene TRBV6-2 or TRBV6-3; D is unclear. The CDR3 is 14 residues long. Germline values: CDR1 MNHEY, CDR2 SVGEGT. Trimming cost V 1 base and J 1 base, with 5 bases left between them. DNA for the CDR3: TGTGCCAGCAGTTACTATTGGGCCAAAAACATTCAGTACTTC. This translates into CASSYYWAKNIQYF.

The chain has TRBV29-1 and TRBJ2-5; TRBD1 aligns across 7 bases. The J call is uncertain, as TRBJ2-1 better fits the DNA end. The germline V gene has CDR1 SQVTM and CDR2 ANQGSEA. The CDR3 sequence is 14 residues long. The CDR3 sequence: CSVDTGALYNEQFF. Written as DNA, the CDR3 is TGCAGCGTGGATACAGGGGCGTTATACAATGAGCAGTTCTTC.

A few counts support this clonotype. The chain employs TRBV9 and TRBJ2-5, with TRBD2 identical over 8 bases. CDR1 is SGDLS, CDR2 YYNGEE, per germline. CDR3 length equals 15 residues. After removal of 4 bases from V and 2 bases from J, the junction contained 7 bases not matched to a gene. The CDR3: CASSSSGGRQETQYF. CDR3 in DNA: TGTGCCAGCAGCTCGAGCGGGGGTAGGCAAGAGACCCAGTACTTC.

This clonotype has a handful of counts. J is TRBJ1-1 and V is TRBV29-1; maybe TRBD1 (5 bases). V shed 7 bases and J shed 3 bases, with 15 bases lying between them. Germline V gene lookup returns CDR1 SQVTM and CDR2 ANQGSEA. This CDR3 is built from 13 residues. CDR3 residues: CSGRGQGDTEAFF. CDR3 nucleotide sequence: TGCAGCGGCCGTGGGCAGGGTGACACTGAAGCTTTCTTT.

In DNA, the CDR3 is TGCGCCAGCAGCCCAACCGGGACTAGCGGGGTCTACGAGCAGTACTTC. As protein: CASSPTGTSGVYEQYF. The chain is built from TRBV5-1 and TRBJ2-7, with 13 bases aligning to TRBD2. The germline V gene encodes CDR1 SGHRS and CDR2 YFSETQ. The trim removed 4 bases at V and 3 bases at J, leaving 7 bases unmatched. This CDR3 has 16 residues.

This clonotype turned up a few times. The CDR3: CSARVQEGLSYNEQFF. CDR3 in DNA: TGCAGTGCTAGGGTACAGGAGGGACTTTCCTACAATGAGCAGTTCTTC. The chain couples TRBV20-1 to TRBJ2-1, with D maybe TRBD2 (6 bases). Germline V gene sequence: CDR1 DFQATT, CDR2 SNEGSKA (reference sequence). This CDR3 contains 16 residues. With 3 bases removed from V and 1 base from J, the gap between germline ends came to 16 bases.

V is TRBV7-9 and J is TRBJ2-5, with TRBD2 matching 13 bases. The better agreement between TRBJ2-7 and the DNA end casts doubt on the J call. CDR1 and CDR2 (germline): SEHNR, FQNEAQ (reference sequence). CDR3 length: 16 amino acids. CDR3 loop: CASSSRLAGGPGEQYF. CDR3 coding DNA: TGTGCCAGCAGCTCGAGACTAGCGGGGGGTCCAGGCGAGCAGTACTTC.

This clonotype was observed a handful of times. The genes are TRBV7-9 and TRBJ1-3; D call uncertain. This CDR3 has 15 amino acids. V lost 1 base and J lost 0, with 7 bases in between. Germline V gene sequence: CDR1 SEHNR, CDR2 FQNEAQ (reference sequence). The CDR3 DNA reads as TGTGCCAGCAGCTTAGGGAGCCCCTCTGGAAACACCATATATTTT. Residues: CASSLGSPSGNTIYF.

This clonotype was seen only a few times. The V call is TRBV3-1, the J call TRBJ1-1; D gene uncertain. Germline CDR1 is LGHDT and CDR2 is YNNKEL (reference sequence). Trimming removed 2 bases at V and 0 bases at J, with 10 bases between. This CDR3 is built from 15 residues. The CDR3 sequence is CASSQSPLLNTEAFF. The CDR3 nucleotides are TGTGCCAGCAGCCAATCCCCGTTGTTGAACACTGAAGCTTTCTTT.

The chain employs TRBV6-5 and TRBJ2-5, with a possible D match to TRBD2 (6 bases). Per the germline V gene, CDR1 is MNHEY and CDR2 is SVGAGI. Trimming shortened V by 5 bases and J by 11 bases, and 15 bases separated the two germline ends. The length of the CDR3 is 12 residues. In DNA form, the CDR3 reads TGTGCCAGCAGTCGGTCCGACCGGGAGCAGTACTTC. It encodes CASSRSDREQYF.

The CDR3 loop reads CASRSDTDTQYF. Here the CDR3 DNA reads TGCGCCAGCAGGTCCGACACAGATACGCAGTATTTT. The chain combines TRBV5-1 with TRBJ2-3; D is undetermined. The CDR3 is made up of 12 amino acids. Germline V gene sequence: CDR1 SGHRS, CDR2 YFSETQ. The germline V and J ends were trimmed by 5 bases and 2 bases, with 6 bases remaining between them.

This clonotype has a handful of counts. The chain couples TRBV20-1 to TRBJ2-1; the match to TRBD2 covers 7 bases. Gene TRBJ2-7 matches the end of the DNA better, so the J call may be wrong. The CDR3 sequence is 14 residues long. Germline V CDR1 and CDR2: DFQATT, SNEGSKA (reference sequence). The CDR3 here is CSASWREISYEQYF. CDR3 sequence (DNA): TGCAGTGCTAGCTGGCGGGAGATCTCCTACGAGCAGTACTTC.

This clonotype was counted only a few times. The CDR3 sequence: CSVEMRADQGLRETQYF. CDR3 coding DNA: TGCAGCGTTGAAATGAGGGCGGATCAGGGCCTCAGAGAGACCCAGTACTTC. The chain combines TRBV29-1 with TRBJ2-5; tentatively, D is TRBD1 or TRBD2 (5 bases each). With 2 bases removed from V and 4 bases from J, the gap between germline ends came to 23 bases. The CDR3 sequence is 17 residues long. The germline V gene encodes CDR1 SQVTM and CDR2 ANQGSEA. Full variable domain (remainder filled in from reference TRBV29-1 and TRBJ2-5): SAVISQKPSRDICQRGTSLTIQCQVDSQVTMMFWYRQQPGQSLTLIATANQGSEATYESGFVIDKFPISRPNLTFSTLTVSNMSPEDSSIYLCSVEMRADQGLRETQYFGPGTRLLVL.

This clonotype was recorded a few times. This sequence joins TRBV29-1 and TRBJ2-6; D is unresolved. V dropped 5 bases and J dropped 5 bases, with 16 bases sitting between them. The CDR3 loop spans 15 amino acids. Germline CDR1 is SQVTM and CDR2 is ANQGSEA. The CDR3 loop reads CSVLPGNRWANVLTF. In nucleotides, the CDR3 is TGCAGCGTTCTTCCTGGGAACCGTTGGGCCAACGTCCTGACTTTC.

This clonotype was detected only once. The chain combines TRBV29-1 with TRBJ2-5; a possible D gene is TRBD1 (6 bases). CDR3 length: 15 amino acids. V was cut by 7 bases and J by 1 base, with 19 bases left in between. CDR1 and CDR2 (germline): SQVTM, ANQGSEA. CDR3 residues: CSASSPGQLQETQYF. Written as DNA, the CDR3 is TGCAGCGCCTCCTCACCGGGACAACTCCAAGAGACCCAGTACTTC.

A few counts support this clonotype. V usage is TRBV6-6 and J usage is TRBJ2-3, with D maybe TRBD2 (5 bases). This CDR3 has 14 residues. The germline V gene has CDR1 MNHNY and CDR2 SVGAGI (reference sequence). V lost 7 bases, J lost 2 bases, and 13 bases lay in between. CDR3 protein: CASTTQRFTDTQYF. The CDR3, as DNA: TGTGCCAGCACCACGCAGCGGTTCACAGATACGCAGTATTTT.

This clonotype was counted at least ten times. In DNA, the CDR3 is TGTGCCAGCAGCTCGGACTCTGGGGCCAACGTCCTGACTTTC. Protein: CASSSDSGANVLTF. The chain recombines TRBV13 with TRBJ2-6, with unresolved D. This CDR3 contains 14 residues. Per the germline V gene, CDR1 is PRHDT and CDR2 is FYEKMQ (reference sequence). Trimming stripped 4 bases from V and 0 bases from J, with 4 bases between.

The chain recombines TRBV25-1 with TRBJ2-7; TRBD1 aligns across 10 bases. Germline CDR1 MGHDK, CDR2 SYGVNS. This CDR3 has 15 residues. CDR3 loop: CPAGLRDRGTDEQYF. As DNA, the CDR3 is TGTCCAGCAGGGCTCCGGGACAGGGGTACCGACGAGCAGTACTTC.

This clonotype occurred a few times. The chain has TRBV29-1 and TRBJ1-2, with D hard to call. V was shortened by 4 bases and J by 8 bases, with 14 bases between the two germline ends. CDR1 is SQVTM and CDR2 is ANQGSEA in the germline V gene. The length of the CDR3 is 12 residues. The CDR3 protein is CSVVIGGRGYTF. DNA of the CDR3: TGCAGCGTTGTCATAGGAGGGCGAGGCTACACCTTC.

This clonotype was observed a few times. V and J are TRBV12-3 or TRBV12-4 and TRBJ1-2; D might be TRBD1 (6 bases). This CDR3 has 15 residues. V gave up 4 bases and J gave up 4 bases, with 16 bases separating them. CDR3 protein: CASSSYRVGGYGYTF. For the CDR3, the DNA is TGTGCCAGCAGTTCCTACAGGGTAGGGGGCTATGGCTACACCTTC.

The V and J genes are TRBV11-2 and TRBJ2-7; 9 positions match TRBD2. In germline, CDR1 is SGHAT, CDR2 FQNNGV. There are 16 residues in the CDR3. J lost 6 bases, V lost 4 bases, and 13 bases had no gene match. CDR3 bases: TGTGCCAGCAGCTCGATAATGGGCGGGAGGGCCGGCGAGCAGTACTTC. Amino acids: CASSSIMGGRAGEQYF. The whole variable domain, filled in from reference TRBV11-2 and TRBJ2-7, reads EAGVAQSPRYKIIEKRQSVAFWCNPISGHATLYWYQQILGQGPKLLIQFQNNGVVDDSQLPKDRFSAERLKGVDSTLKIQPAKLEDSAVYLCASSSIMGGRAGEQYFGPGTRLTVT.

In its sample, this clonotype was seen a few times. Written as DNA, the CDR3 is TGTGCCAGCAGCTTAGGCGCCGGGACTAGCGGGAGGGGAAGCACAGATACGCAGTATTTT. The encoded protein is CASSLGAGTSGRGSTDTQYF. The chain is built from TRBV7-9 and TRBJ2-3, with TRBD2 identical over 16 bases. Germline lookup yields CDR1 SEHNR and CDR2 FQNEAQ (reference sequence). There are 20 residues in the CDR3. J lost 0 bases, V lost 1 base, and 7 bases had no gene match.